This TCR beta chain was sequenced in a study of shared clonotypes between healthy human individuals. Study findings and constraints: Relative to clonotypes present in all four donors, those not shared had lower generation probabilities.

This CDR3 is built from 14 residues. Germline V gene data show CDR1 as MNHEY and CDR2 as SMNVEV (reference sequence). The junction had 10 bases not matched to a gene; V was cut back by 5 bases and J by 7 bases. There are a few counts of this clone. The antigen is unknown. Generated by immunoSEQ multiplex PCR, the TCRdb table keeps only in-frame clones and is missing some. The sample has roughly 1,100,000 clones; about three quarters are singletons. The receptor comes from a young man in good health. The chain combines TRBV27 with TRBJ2-7, with 8 positions matching TRBD1. The sample consisted of memory CD4+ T cells sorted from blood. The subset denotes: CD45RA-negative fraction. The CDR3 DNA is TGTGCCAGCAGTCGATCAGGGGGCTTCAGTGAGCAGTACTTC. This gives the protein CASSRSGGFSEQYF.